The rows below give T cell receptor beta chains drawn from one sample of a study of PD-L1 blockade in urothelial cancer. Libraries were prepared by immunoSEQ multiplex PCR; TCRdb keeps only in-frame clonotypes and omits some of them. The data contain 400 to 550 clones, around 25% of them singletons. The source was tumor tissue, collected before atezolizumab (anti-PD-L1) treatment. The receptors here all came from a man aged 55 to 70 with urothelial cancer. The CDR3 runs from the conserved cysteine through the conserved F or W. The D gene is left open where the match is weak. Some rows mark clone size as missing; the rest say once, few, many or name a class of expanded clone.

d_gene: -
j_gene: TRBJ1-2
v_gene: TRBV19
abundance: -
CDR3nt: TGTGCCAGTAGTACCCTAGCAGGGGACCGATCCTATGGCTACACCTTC
CDR3aa: CASSTLAGDRSYGYTF

d_gene: TRBD2
j_gene: TRBJ2-7
v_gene: TRBV18
abundance: -
CDR3nt: TGTGCCAGCTCGCCCGGACTAGCGGGGCTCTACGAGCAGTACTTC
CDR3aa: CASSPGLAGLYEQYF

d_gene: TRBD1
j_gene: TRBJ1-3
v_gene: TRBV18
abundance: few
CDR3nt: TGTGCCAGCTCACCGACAGGGGTTGGAAACACCATATATTTT
CDR3aa: CASSPTGVGNTIYF

d_gene: -
j_gene: TRBJ1-5
v_gene: TRBV27
abundance: few
CDR3nt: TGTGCCAGCAGTACAGGGAGTTTGCGGAATCAGCCCCAGCATTTT
CDR3aa: CASSTGSLRNQPQHF

d_gene: TRBD2
j_gene: TRBJ2-5
v_gene: TRBV11-3
abundance: medium-sized
CDR3nt: TGTGCCAGCAGCTTTAGCGGGAGTGTCCAAGAGACCCAGTACTTC
CDR3aa: CASSFSGSVQETQYF

d_gene: -
j_gene: TRBJ2-3
v_gene: TRBV1
abundance: few
CDR3nt: TGCGCCAGCAGCTCATCCCTGGGGGCGGATACGCAGTATTTT
CDR3aa: CASSSSLGADTQYF

d_gene: -
j_gene: TRBJ1-1
v_gene: TRBV19
abundance: once
CDR3nt: TGTGCCAGTAGTACGACATTGAACACTGAAGCTTTCTTT
CDR3aa: CASSTTLNTEAFF

d_gene: -
j_gene: TRBJ2-3
v_gene: TRBV6-8
abundance: -
CDR3nt: TGTGCCAGCAGTAAATACTATAGCGGATCTAGCACAGATACGCAGTATTTT
CDR3aa: CASSKYYSGSSTDTQYF

d_gene: TRBD1
j_gene: TRBJ2-3
v_gene: TRBV6-8
abundance: -
CDR3nt: TGTGCCAGCAGTTCACGACAGGGATTCTTTATAGATACGCAGTATTTT
CDR3aa: CASSSRQGFFIDTQYF

d_gene: TRBD1
j_gene: TRBJ2-4
v_gene: TRBV18
abundance: -
CDR3nt: TGTGCCAGCTCGTTCGCACAGGGGGCCAAAAACATTCAGTACTTC
CDR3aa: CASSFAQGAKNIQYF

d_gene: TRBD1
j_gene: TRBJ1-2
v_gene: TRBV6-8
abundance: -
CDR3nt: TGTGCCAGCAGTGATTTGAGGATGGGCAGGGGGCGGGCTAACTATGGCTACACCTTC
CDR3aa: CASSDLRMGRGRANYGYTF

d_gene: -
j_gene: TRBJ2-5
v_gene: TRBV7-6
abundance: medium-sized
CDR3nt: TGTGCCAGCAGCGGGAGGGGGGACCAAGAGACCCAGTACTTC
CDR3aa: CASSGRGDQETQYF

d_gene: TRBD1
j_gene: TRBJ1-3
v_gene: TRBV11-3
abundance: few
CDR3nt: TGTGCCAGCAGCTCCTCCGGGACAGGCTCTGGAAACACCATATATTTT
CDR3aa: CASSSSGTGSGNTIYF

d_gene: -
j_gene: TRBJ1-2
v_gene: TRBV19
abundance: -
CDR3nt: TGTGCCAGTAGTGAGAACAGGGAAGATGGCTACACCTTC
CDR3aa: CASSENREDGYTF

d_gene: TRBD2
j_gene: TRBJ2-3
v_gene: TRBV7-6
abundance: few
CDR3nt: TGTGCCAGCAGGCCTTCCGGGACTAGTCGCACAGATACGCAGTATTTT
CDR3aa: CASRPSGTSRTDTQYF

d_gene: -
j_gene: TRBJ1-2
v_gene: TRBV19
abundance: -
CDR3nt: TGTGCCAGTAGTATAGGTCGAGAGCTCTATGGCTACACCTTC
CDR3aa: CASSIGRELYGYTF

d_gene: -
j_gene: TRBJ2-7
v_gene: TRBV6-8
abundance: few
CDR3nt: TGTGCCAGCAGTCAAACGACAGCCTACGAGCAGTACTTC
CDR3aa: CASSQTTAYEQYF